This TCR beta chain was recovered during a study of response to subunit inactivated influenza vaccine (dated by TCRdb to the late 2010s). For the wider study: Deep quantitative T cell receptor repertoire profiling was used in the study to track responses to a trivalent subunit inactivated influenza vaccine. General conclusions and limits of the study: According to the authors, only a limited number of new T cells may be recruited by each seasonal influenza vaccination.

Libraries were made using RT-PCR. Reads for this sample came from an Illumina HiSeq 2500. TCRdb itself trimmed the public reads at Q25 with fastp, ran MiXCR and retained productive beta chains. Rows with one shared CDR3 protein collapse into an entry with the most common genes and DNA. The sample yields 500,000 to 600,000 distinct CDR3 sequences; around 11% were counted once. In total, the top ten clones hold approximately 10% of the sample. In the germline V gene, CDR1 corresponds to MDHEN and CDR2 to SYDVKM. The CDR3 has 13 amino acids, counting the end cysteine and phenylalanine. This entry keeps only the CDR3 DNA: 39 bases, framed from base 1. V and J lose 8 bases and 0 bases, and a span of 8 bases separates them. Remarks on this clonotype: Its recognized antigen is unknown. No qualities accompany the bases; no much larger clone lies one base away.

The sample was PBMCs from blood, taken on the day of vaccination. The chain was built from TRBV28 and TRBJ1-5, with the D gene uncertain. This TCR was sampled from a man over 45 who received an inactivated influenza vaccine. Donor details come from another sample of the same person, matched by shared clones. The nucleotides read TGTGCCAGCGAGGACTATAGCAATCAGCCCCAGCATTTT. It translates as CASEDYSNQPQHF.